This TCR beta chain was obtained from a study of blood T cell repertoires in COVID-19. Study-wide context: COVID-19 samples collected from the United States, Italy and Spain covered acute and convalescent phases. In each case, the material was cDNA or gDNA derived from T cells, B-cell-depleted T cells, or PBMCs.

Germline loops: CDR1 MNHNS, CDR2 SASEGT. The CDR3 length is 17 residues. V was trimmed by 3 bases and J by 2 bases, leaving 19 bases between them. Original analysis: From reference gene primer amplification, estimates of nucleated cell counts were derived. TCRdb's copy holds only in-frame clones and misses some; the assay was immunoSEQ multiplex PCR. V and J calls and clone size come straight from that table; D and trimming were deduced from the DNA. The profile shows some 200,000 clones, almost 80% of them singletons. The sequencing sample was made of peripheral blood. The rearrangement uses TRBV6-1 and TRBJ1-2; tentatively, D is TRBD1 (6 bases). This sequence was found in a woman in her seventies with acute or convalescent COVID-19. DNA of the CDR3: TGTGCCAGCAGTGATCGTCCAGGAGAAGGGACAAACTATGGCTACACCTTC. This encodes CASSDRPGEGTNYGYTF.